Listed below are T cell receptor beta chains from one sample, sequenced in a study of shared clonotypes between healthy human individuals. The method was immunoSEQ multiplex PCR; TCRdb's version includes in-frame clones alone and lacks a portion of them. This sample has 650,000 to 700,000 clones, with less than 95% found just once. The specimen sequenced was memory CD8+ T cells from PBMCs. These receptor sequences come from a man between 18 and 29 years old in good health. Some clones in this sample may be carry-over from other donors' samples. The CDR3 runs from the conserved cysteine through the conserved F or W.

>TRBJ1-3|TRBV19
CASKAVWGPSGNTIYF
>TRBJ2-5|TRBV7-9
CASSRRADPQETQYF
>TRBJ2-7|TRBV27
CAISPRAGYEQYF
>TRBJ1-5|TRBV7-8
CASSSTGNSNQPQHF
>TRBJ2-5|TRBV29-1
CSGLLQETQYF
>TRBJ2-7|TRBV6-1
CASSLSGGAYEQYF
>TRBJ1-1|TRBV19
CASTRAPDINTEAFF
>TRBJ2-7|TRBV6-1
CASRGRQGGLGEQYF
>TRBJ1-2|TRBV7-9
CASSFGVAYGYTF
>TRBJ2-7|TRBV4-3
CASSQSLDAYEQYF
>TRBJ1-4|TRBV4-1
CASSQGWFRNEKLFF
>TRBJ1-1|TRBV14
CASSPRGEGAKTEAFF
>TRBJ2-5|TRBV4-1
CASSQRATSGRETQYF
>TRBJ2-5|TRBV25-1
CASSERTSGSRETQYF
>TRBJ1-1|TRBV6-5
CASSYDRGMNTEAFF
>TRBJ2-7|TRBV27
CASSLLGFRDEQYF
>TRBJ1-2|TRBV6-5
CASRPRQGNYGYTF
>TRBJ1-2|TRBV6-5
CASRQAKNYGYTF
>TRBJ1-1|TRBV18
CASSQAVLNTEAFF
>TRBJ1-4|TRBV2
CASTPQPEREKLFF
>TRBJ2-3|TRBV11-2
CASSLDVRSTDTQYF